These T cell receptor beta chains were read from a single sample in a study of blood T cell repertoires in COVID-19. Profiled with immunoSEQ multiplex PCR; TCRdb holds only in-frame clones, not every one. The table records roughly 120,000 clones, approximately 85% of them present only once. The sequenced material came from peripheral blood. All receptors derive from a woman aged 80 or over with COVID-19, enrolled during active disease. CDR3s include the opening cysteine and the closing phenylalanine or tryptophan. Size values are once, few and many counts, or a class for expanded clones, and some rows have none.

J | V | size | CDR3
TRBJ1-4 | TRBV28 | few | CASSQGNEKLFF
TRBJ2-7 | TRBV5-1 | - | CASRETSGPYEQYF
TRBJ2-1 | TRBV25-1 | - | CASKGSSPQSYNEQFF
TRBJ1-1 | TRBV10-3 | - | CAISDFDRGPNTEAFF
TRBJ2-4 | TRBV6-2/TRBV6-3 | - | CASSYFRGGGNIQYF
TRBJ2-7 | TRBV21-1 | - | CASSARTSGSIYEQYF
TRBJ1-2 | TRBV18 | - | CASSPATVYGYTF
TRBJ1-5 | TRBV20-1 | - | CSASGILDSFNQPQHF
TRBJ2-5 | TRBV28 | once | CASTAGETQYF
TRBJ1-4 | TRBV7-2 | - | CASSFWGVNEKLFF
TRBJ2-7 | TRBV7-6 | - | CASSPLGGRSYEQYF
TRBJ1-5 | TRBV4-1 | - | CASSQDPGSVDQPQHF
TRBJ2-7 | TRBV19 | - | CASSIASGKSYEQYF
TRBJ1-1 | TRBV6-2/TRBV6-3 | - | CASSYRDRPGYTEAFF
TRBJ1-1 | TRBV6-2/TRBV6-3 | - | CASSGGWYTEAFF
TRBJ2-7 | TRBV6-4 | - | CASKSYEQYF
TRBJ2-5 | TRBV5-1 | - | CASSPGQGGETQYF
TRBJ2-5 | TRBV6-5 | - | CASTREVAETQYF
TRBJ2-2 | TRBV28 | once | CASSLTWGTGPPGELFF
TRBJ1-6 | TRBV7-2 | - | CASSLTSGVNSPLHF
TRBJ1-4 | TRBV2 | - | CASSERSQGSTNEKLFF
TRBJ2-7 | TRBV9 | - | CASSVNYEQYF
TRBJ1-1 | TRBV19 | - | CASSTTGITEAFF
TRBJ2-7 | TRBV7-9 | - | CASSSGQGEYF
TRBJ2-7 | TRBV27 | - | CASQLLGGTYEQYF
TRBJ2-7 | TRBV4-2 | - | CASSQDPGQDSEQYF
TRBJ2-7 | TRBV20-1 | once | CSARRTYEQYF
TRBJ1-4 | TRBV5-1 | - | CASSTTGALGEKLFF